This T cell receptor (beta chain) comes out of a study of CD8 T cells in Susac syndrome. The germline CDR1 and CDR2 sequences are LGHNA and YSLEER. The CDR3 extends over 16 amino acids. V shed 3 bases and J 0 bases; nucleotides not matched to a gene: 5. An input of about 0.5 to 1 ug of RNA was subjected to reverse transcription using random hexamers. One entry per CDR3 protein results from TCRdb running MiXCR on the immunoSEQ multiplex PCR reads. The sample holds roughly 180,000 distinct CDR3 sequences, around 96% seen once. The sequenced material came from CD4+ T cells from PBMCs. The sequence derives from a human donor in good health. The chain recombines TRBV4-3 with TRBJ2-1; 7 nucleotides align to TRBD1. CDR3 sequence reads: CASSQETGSSYNEQFF. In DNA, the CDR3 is TGCGCCAGCAGCCAGGAGACAGGGAGCTCCTACAATGAGCAGTTCTTC.